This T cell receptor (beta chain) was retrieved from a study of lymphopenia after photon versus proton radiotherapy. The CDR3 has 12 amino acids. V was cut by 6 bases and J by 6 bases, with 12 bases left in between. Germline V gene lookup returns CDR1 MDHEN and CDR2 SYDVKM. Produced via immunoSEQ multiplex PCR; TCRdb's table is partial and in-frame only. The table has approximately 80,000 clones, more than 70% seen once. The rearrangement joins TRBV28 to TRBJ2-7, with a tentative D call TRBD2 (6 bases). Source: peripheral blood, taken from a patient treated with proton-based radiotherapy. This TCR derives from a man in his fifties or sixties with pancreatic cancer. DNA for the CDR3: TGTGCCAGCAGCCGGGGGATGGGCGAGCAGTACTTC. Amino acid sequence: CASSRGMGEQYF.